This TCR beta chain is drawn from a study of T-cell reconstitution after alpha-beta-depleted transplantation in children. In its sample, this clonotype ranks as medium-sized. What it binds is unknown. Regarding the study as a whole: Two months or so post-transplant, alpha-beta T cells reportedly derived from several hundred expanded graft clones. For some patients, TCRbeta diversity was high at day 60 because of recipient T cells and thymic progenitors that survived. At the one-year point after transplant, T-cell counts and TCRbeta diversity were found to come mostly from T cells that had been newly produced.

For TCRbeta, the library was prepared with unique molecular identifiers. TCRdb called the PCR reads again in MiXCR, with one record for every CDR3 protein. Found here are over 100,000 distinct CDR3 sequences, 7% to 8% of them singletons; the top ten hold 16%. V dropped 6 bases and J dropped 1 base, with 13 bases sitting between them. The germline gives CDR1 MGHRA, CDR2 YSYEKL. The CDR3 contains 16 residues. The sample in question was PBMCs, obtained before TCRalphabeta/CD19-depleted stem cell transplant. The sequence was collected from a boy younger than 10 with acute lymphoblastic leukemia, due to receive a stem cell transplant. The V call is TRBV4-1, the J call TRBJ1-6; the D gene is possibly TRBD1 (6 bases). The CDR3 DNA follows: TGCGCCAGCAGTCTCAGGGGAGGTTCCTATAATTCACCCCTCCACTTT. Translating gives CASSLRGGSYNSPLHF.